The sequence of this T cell receptor (beta chain) was determined in a study of T cells in localized non-small cell lung cancer. This clone appeared a single time. Its antigen is unidentified. Overall study findings and caveats: Since sequencing was restricted to only one region of the tumor, intratumor heterogeneity remains a possibility. Uninvolved adjacent lung showed higher T cell clonality than tumor. Adjacent lung was found to contain a median around 58 of the top 100 tumor clones. In the blood, greater T cell density corresponded to longer overall survival.

The assay was immunoSEQ multiplex PCR, and TCRdb's table has in-frame clones only and misses some. Among fewer than 50,000 clones, 65% to 90% were seen once, and the ten largest hold 6% to 8%. The CDR3 length is 12 residues. From germline, CDR1 is SGHAT and CDR2 FQNNGV. The ends were cut back, 3 bases at V and 4 bases at J, with 6 bases in the middle. The chain links TRBV11-2 to TRBJ1-1; D remains ambiguous. This TCR derives from a man aged 40 to 70 with stage II lung adenocarcinoma. This specimen was PBMCs, taken before any cancer treatment. CDR3 sequence reads: CASSFVVTEAFF. In nucleotides, the CDR3 is TGTGCCAGCAGCTTTGTCGTCACTGAAGCTTTCTTT.